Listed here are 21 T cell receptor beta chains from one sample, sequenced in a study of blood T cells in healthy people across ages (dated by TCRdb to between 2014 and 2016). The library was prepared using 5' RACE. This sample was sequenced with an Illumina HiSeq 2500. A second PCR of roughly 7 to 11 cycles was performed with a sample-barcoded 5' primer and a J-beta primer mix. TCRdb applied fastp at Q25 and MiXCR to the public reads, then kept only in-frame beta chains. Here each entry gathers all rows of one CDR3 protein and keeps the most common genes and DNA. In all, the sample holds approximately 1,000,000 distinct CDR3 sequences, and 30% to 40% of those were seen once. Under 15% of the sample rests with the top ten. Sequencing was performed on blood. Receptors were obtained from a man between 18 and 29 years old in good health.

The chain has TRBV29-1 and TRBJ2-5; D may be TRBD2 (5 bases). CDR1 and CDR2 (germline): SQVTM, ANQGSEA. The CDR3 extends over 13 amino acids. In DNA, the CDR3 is TGCGTTAGTCCGCGGGTGGACCAAGAGACCCAGTACTTC. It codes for CVSPRVDQETQYF.

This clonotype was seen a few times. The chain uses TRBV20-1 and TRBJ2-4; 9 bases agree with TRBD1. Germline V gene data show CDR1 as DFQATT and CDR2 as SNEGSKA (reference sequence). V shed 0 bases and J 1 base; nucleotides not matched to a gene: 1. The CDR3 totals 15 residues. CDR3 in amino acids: CSARDGQGAKNIQYF. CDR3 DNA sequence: TGCAGTGCTAGAGATGGACAGGGGGCCAAAAACATTCAGTACTTC.

The CDR3 DNA follows: TGCAGTGCTAGAGGGGGTTTCGGGGGGGAAATGAACACTGAAGCTTTCTTT. It yields the protein CSARGGFGGEMNTEAFF. This rearrangement joins TRBV20-1 to TRBJ1-1; possible D gene TRBD1, 5 bases. This CDR3 spans 17 amino acids. Per germline, CDR1 DFQATT and CDR2 SNEGSKA (reference sequence). The V end was cut by 1 base, the J end by 0 bases, with 18 bases between.

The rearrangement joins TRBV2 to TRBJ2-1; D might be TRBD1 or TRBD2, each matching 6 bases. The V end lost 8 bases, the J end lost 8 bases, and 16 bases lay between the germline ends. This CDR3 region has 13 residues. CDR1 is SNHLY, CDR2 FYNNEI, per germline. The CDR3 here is CASSSGGVDEQFF. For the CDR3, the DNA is TGTGCCAGCTCCTCCGGGGGCGTCGATGAGCAGTTCTTC.

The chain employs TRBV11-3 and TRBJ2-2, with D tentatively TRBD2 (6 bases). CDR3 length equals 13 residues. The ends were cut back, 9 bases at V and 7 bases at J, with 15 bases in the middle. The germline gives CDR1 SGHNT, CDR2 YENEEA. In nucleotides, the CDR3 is TGTGCCAGTCAATCCCAGGGAGGCGGGGAGCTGTTTTTT. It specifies CASQSQGGGELFF.

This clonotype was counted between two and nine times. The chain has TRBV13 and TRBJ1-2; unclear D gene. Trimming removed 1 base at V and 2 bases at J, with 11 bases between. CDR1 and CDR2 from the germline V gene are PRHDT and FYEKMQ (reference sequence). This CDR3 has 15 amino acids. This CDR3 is CASSLVSDGNYGYTF. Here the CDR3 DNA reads TGTGCCAGCAGCTTAGTCTCCGACGGGAACTATGGCTACACCTTC. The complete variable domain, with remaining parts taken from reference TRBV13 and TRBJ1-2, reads AAGVIQSPRHLIKEKRETATLKCYPIPRHDTVYWYQQGPGQDPQFLISFYEKMQSDKGSIPDRFSAQQFSDYHSELNMSSLELGDSALYFCASSLVSDGNYGYTFGSGTRLTVV.

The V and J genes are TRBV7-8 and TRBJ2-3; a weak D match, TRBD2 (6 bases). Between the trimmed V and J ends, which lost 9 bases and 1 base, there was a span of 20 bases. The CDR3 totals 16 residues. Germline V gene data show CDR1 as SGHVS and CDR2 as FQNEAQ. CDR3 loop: CARRMFGGARTDTQYF. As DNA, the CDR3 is TGTGCCAGAAGGATGTTCGGGGGAGCGCGCACAGATACGCAGTATTTT.

The CDR3 DNA is TGTGCCATCAGTGACCTCGAGGACAGGGCTCTCTCCGTAGAGCAGTACTTC. It encodes CAISDLEDRALSVEQYF. The rearrangement joins TRBV10-3 to TRBJ2-7; 8 bases match TRBD1. This CDR3 is 17 amino acids long. J was trimmed by 7 bases and V by 3 bases; bases with no gene match: 17. Germline V gene sequence: CDR1 ENHRY, CDR2 SYGVKD.

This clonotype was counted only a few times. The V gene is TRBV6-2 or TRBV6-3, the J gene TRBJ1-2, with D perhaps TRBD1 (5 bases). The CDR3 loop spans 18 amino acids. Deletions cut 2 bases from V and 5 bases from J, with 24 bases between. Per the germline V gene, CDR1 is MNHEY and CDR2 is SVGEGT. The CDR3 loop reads CASSYAQFQGGRIYGYTF. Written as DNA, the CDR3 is TGTGCCAGCAGTTACGCCCAATTCCAGGGTGGAAGAATATATGGCTACACCTTC.

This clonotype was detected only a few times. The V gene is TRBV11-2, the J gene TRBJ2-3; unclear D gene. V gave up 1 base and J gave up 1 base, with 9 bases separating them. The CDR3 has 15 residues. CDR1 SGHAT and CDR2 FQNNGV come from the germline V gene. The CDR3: CASSLGPLGTDTQYF. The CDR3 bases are TGTGCCAGCAGCTTAGGACCGCTTGGCACAGATACGCAGTATTTT. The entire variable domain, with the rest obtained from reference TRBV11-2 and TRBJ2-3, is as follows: EAGVAQSPRYKIIEKRQSVAFWCNPISGHATLYWYQQILGQGPKLLIQFQNNGVVDDSQLPKDRFSAERLKGVDSTLKIQPAKLEDSAVYLCASSLGPLGTDTQYFGPGTRLTVL.

CDR3 in DNA: TGCAGTGCTAGAGATCAGCGCCTGAACTACATGAACACTGAAGCTTTCTTT. Translating it yields CSARDQRLNYMNTEAFF. This chain connects TRBV20-1 to TRBJ1-1; D ambiguous. Trimming left V 0 bases short and J 0 bases short, with 17 bases between. The CDR3 sequence is 17 residues long. Germline V gives CDR1 DFQATT, CDR2 SNEGSKA (reference sequence).

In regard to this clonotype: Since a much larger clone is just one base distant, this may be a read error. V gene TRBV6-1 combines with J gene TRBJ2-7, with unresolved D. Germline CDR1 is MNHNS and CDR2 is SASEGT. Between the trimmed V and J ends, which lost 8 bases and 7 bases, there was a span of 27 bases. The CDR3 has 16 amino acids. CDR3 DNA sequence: TGTGCCAGCGTGGTTCGGCAGACAAAGTCGATCAATGAGCAGTACTTC. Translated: CASVVRQTKSINEQYF.

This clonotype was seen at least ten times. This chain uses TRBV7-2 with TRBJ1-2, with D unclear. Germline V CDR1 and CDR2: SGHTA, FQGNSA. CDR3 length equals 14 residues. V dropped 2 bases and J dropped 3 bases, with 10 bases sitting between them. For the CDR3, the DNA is TGTGCCAGCAGCTTAAGTCGGGGTGACTATGGCTACACCTTC. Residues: CASSLSRGDYGYTF.

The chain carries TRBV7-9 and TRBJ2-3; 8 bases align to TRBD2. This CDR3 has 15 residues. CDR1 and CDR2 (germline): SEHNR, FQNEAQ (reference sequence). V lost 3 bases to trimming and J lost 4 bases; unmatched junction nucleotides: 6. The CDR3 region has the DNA TGTGCCAGCAGCTTGATACGGGGGGGCCCAGATACGCAGTATTTT. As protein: CASSLIRGGPDTQYF.

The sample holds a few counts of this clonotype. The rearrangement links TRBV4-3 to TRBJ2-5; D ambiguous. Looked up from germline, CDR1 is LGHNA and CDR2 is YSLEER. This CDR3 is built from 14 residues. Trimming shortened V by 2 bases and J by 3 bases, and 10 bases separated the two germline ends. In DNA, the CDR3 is TGCGCCAGCAGCCAAACGGTCGGTAAAGAGACCCAGTACTTC. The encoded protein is CASSQTVGKETQYF.

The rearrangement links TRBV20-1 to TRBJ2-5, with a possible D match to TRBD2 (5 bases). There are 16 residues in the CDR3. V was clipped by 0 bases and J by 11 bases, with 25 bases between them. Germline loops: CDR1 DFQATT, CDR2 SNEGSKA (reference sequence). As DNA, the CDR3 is TGCAGTGCTAGAGATGGCGGAGGACCTAGTCTCTATGAGCAGTACTTC. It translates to CSARDGGGPSLYEQYF.

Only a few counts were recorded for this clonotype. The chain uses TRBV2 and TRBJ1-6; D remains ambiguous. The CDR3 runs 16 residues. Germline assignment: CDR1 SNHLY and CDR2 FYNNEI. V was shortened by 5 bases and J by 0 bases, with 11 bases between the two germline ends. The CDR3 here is CASSSSSGSYNSPLHF. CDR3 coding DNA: TGTGCCAGCAGTTCCAGTTCGGGCTCCTATAATTCACCCCTCCACTTT.

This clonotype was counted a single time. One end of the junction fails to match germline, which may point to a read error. CDR3 sequence (DNA): TGTGCCAGCAGCTTAGCCGGACCGGGTTGTCACTTC. Translating it yields CASSLAGPGCHF. The rearrangement links TRBV7-9 to TRBJ2-7, with D hard to call. The CDR3 is 12 amino acids. Germline values: CDR1 SEHNR, CDR2 FQNEAQ (reference sequence).

CDR3 protein: CASIGDTPYGYTF. The CDR3 DNA reads as TGTGCCAGCATAGGGGACACCCCCTATGGCTACACCTTC. This rearrangement joins TRBV6-1 to TRBJ1-2; tentatively, D is TRBD1 (6 bases). Germline V CDR1 and CDR2: MNHNS, SASEGT. There are 13 residues in the CDR3. The germline V and J ends were trimmed by 7 bases and 4 bases, with 13 bases remaining between them.

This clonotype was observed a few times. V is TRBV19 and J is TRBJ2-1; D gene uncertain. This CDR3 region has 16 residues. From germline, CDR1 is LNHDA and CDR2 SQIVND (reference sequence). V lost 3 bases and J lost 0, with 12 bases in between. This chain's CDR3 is CASSIWVVSSYNEQFF. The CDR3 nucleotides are TGTGCCAGTAGTATTTGGGTAGTAAGCTCCTACAATGAGCAGTTCTTC.

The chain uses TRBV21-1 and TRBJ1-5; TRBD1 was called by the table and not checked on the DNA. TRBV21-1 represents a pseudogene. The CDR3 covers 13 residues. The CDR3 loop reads CASSKRGKQPQHF. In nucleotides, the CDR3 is TGTGCCAGCAGCAAACGGGGGAAACAGCCCCAGCATTTT.